These 9 T cell receptor beta chains share one sample of origin, sequenced in a study of cytomegalovirus exposure and HLA in healthy donors. The PCR was carried out with 60 Vbeta primers and 13 Jbeta primers. The table came from immunoSEQ multiplex PCR; TCRdb's copy has only in-frame clones and leaves some out. The sample records 150,000 or so clones, 70% to 85% being singletons. The sample was PBMCs. The receptors derive from a young man in good health and CMV-seropositive.

The chain has TRBV5-8 and TRBJ1-6; 11 bases agree with TRBD1. Germline values: CDR1 SGHTS, CDR2 YDEGEE. With V trimmed by 2 bases and J by 7 bases, 2 bases remained unmatched. CDR3 length equals 15 residues. The CDR3 bases are TGTGCCAGCAGCTTCGGGACAGGGGGGAATTCACCCCTCCACTTT. As protein: CASSFGTGGNSPLHF.

This sequence joins TRBV10-3 and TRBJ2-5; D gene ambiguous. The CDR3 length is 14 residues. The V gene's germline CDR1 is ENHRY and CDR2 SYGVKD. V was shortened by 2 bases and J by 1 base, with 8 bases between the two germline ends. CDR3 DNA: TGTGCCATCAGTGAGGGGCAGTCCCAAGAGACCCAGTACTTC. This gives the protein CAISEGQSQETQYF.

The chain joins TRBV18 to TRBJ1-6, with 8 positions matching TRBD1. The CDR3 has 15 amino acids. After removal of 6 bases from V and 8 bases from J, the junction contained 9 bases not matched to a gene. Germline CDR1 and CDR2: KGHSH and LQKENI. CDR3 amino acids: CASSPGQGKDSPLHF. Written as DNA, the CDR3 is TGTGCCAGCTCGCCCGGACAGGGAAAGGATTCACCCCTCCACTTT.

The chain uses TRBV6-1 and TRBJ2-7, with D tentatively TRBD1 (5 bases). The CDR3 contains 13 residues. CDR1 and CDR2 from the germline V gene are MNHNS and SASEGT. V lost 6 bases to trimming and J lost 6 bases, with 15 bases between them. Here the CDR3 reads CASRQTDVTEQYF. For the CDR3, the DNA is TGTGCCAGCAGACAGACAGACGTTACCGAGCAGTACTTC.

The DNA of the CDR3 is TGTGCCAGCAGGGGTCCAGGGGGGTTTGATTCACCCCTCCACTTT. Protein product: CASRGPGGFDSPLHF. This chain joins TRBV6-1 and TRBJ1-6, with 7 bases lining up with TRBD1. The trim removed 6 bases at V and 8 bases at J, leaving 10 bases unmatched. Germline V gene data show CDR1 as MNHNS and CDR2 as SASEGT. This CDR3 has 15 amino acids.

This clone was counted once. The rearrangement links TRBV5-6 to TRBJ2-1, with TRBD2 matching over 8 bases. Germline CDR1 reads SGHDT; CDR2 reads YYEEEE. The trim removed 8 bases at V and 0 bases at J, leaving 7 bases unmatched. The CDR3 totals 15 residues. The DNA of the CDR3 is TGTGCCAGTTCCCGGGGGACTAGCTCCTACAATGAGCAGTTCTTC. This translates into CASSRGTSSYNEQFF.

The rearrangement joins TRBV27 to TRBJ2-7, with no clear D. Per germline, CDR1 MNHEY and CDR2 SMNVEV (reference sequence). The V and J ends lost 4 bases and 3 bases respectively, with 16 bases between them. This CDR3 contains 15 residues. The CDR3 is CASSYNEARFYEQYF. The CDR3 DNA follows: TGTGCCAGCAGTTATAATGAGGCCAGATTCTACGAGCAGTACTTC.

This clone has only a few counts. This chain uses TRBV10-3 with TRBJ2-7, with 7 bases identical to TRBD1. Losses at the gene ends were 10 bases for V and 0 bases for J; bases not matched to a gene: 9. The length of the CDR3 is 14 residues. Germline V gene sequence: CDR1 ENHRY, CDR2 SYGVKD. The CDR3 region has the DNA TGTGCCACCATAACGGGACAGAGCTCCTACGAGCAGTACTTC. Its translation is CATITGQSSYEQYF.

The chain joins TRBV28 to TRBJ2-1; 7 bases are a match to TRBD1. Per germline, CDR1 MDHEN and CDR2 SYDVKM. This CDR3 comprises 15 residues. V lost 6 bases and J lost 4; bases outside the gene matches: 9. The CDR3 reads CASRVGTEIYNEQFF. As DNA, the CDR3 is TGTGCCAGCAGAGTAGGGACAGAGATTTACAATGAGCAGTTCTTC.